A selection of T cell receptor beta chains follows, all from one sample in a study of T-cell memory formation after mild COVID-19. MiXCR, applied by TCRdb to the 5' RACE reads, yields one record per CDR3 protein. The data show hundreds of thousands of distinct CDR3 sequences, 20% to 25% seen once. The specimen sequenced was PBMCs or a T cell subset sorted from them (not recorded which). The receptors were sampled from an adult woman who had mild COVID-19 (a few samples of this study predate the infection). Cell type and time point are not known. Both conserved end residues are part of each CDR3. A D gene is named only where the DNA matches it firmly. Some rows mark clone size as missing; the rest say once, few, many or name a class of expanded clone.

J gene: TRBJ2-1
clone size: few
V gene: TRBV6-5
D gene: .
CDR3 protein: CASSYSDGGRGPHNEQFF
CDR3 DNA: TGTGCCAGCAGTTACTCCGATGGGGGACGGGGGCCCCACAATGAGCAGTTCTTC

J gene: TRBJ2-7
clone size: few
V gene: TRBV12-3/TRBV12-4
D gene: TRBD2
CDR3 protein: CASNPGGGEQYF
CDR3 DNA: TGTGCCAGCAACCCGGGGGGTGGCGAGCAGTACTTC

J gene: TRBJ2-3
clone size: .
V gene: TRBV7-9
D gene: TRBD2
CDR3 protein: CASSPGTGGLAGSTDTQYF
CDR3 DNA: TGTGCCAGCAGCCCAGGGACAGGCGGACTAGCGGGAAGCACAGATACGCAGTATTTT

J gene: TRBJ2-1
clone size: few
V gene: TRBV9
D gene: .
CDR3 protein: CASSRGWSYNEQFF
CDR3 DNA: TGTGCCAGCAGCCGTGGATGGTCCTACAATGAGCAGTTCTTC

J gene: TRBJ1-1
clone size: .
V gene: TRBV5-1
D gene: .
CDR3 protein: CASSLVGVRMTEAFF
CDR3 DNA: TGCGCCAGCAGCTTGGTGGGGGTCAGAATGACTGAAGCTTTCTTT

J gene: TRBJ2-1
clone size: .
V gene: TRBV5-5
D gene: .
CDR3 protein: CASSLSPGNEQFF
CDR3 DNA: TGTGCCAGCAGCTTGAGCCCAGGGAATGAGCAGTTCTTC

J gene: TRBJ1-6
clone size: .
V gene: TRBV4-1
D gene: .
CDR3 protein: CASSQTTGRRVNSPLHF
CDR3 DNA: TGCGCCAGCAGCCAAACTACAGGGCGGAGGGTTAATTCACCCCTCCACTTT

J gene: TRBJ2-1
clone size: .
V gene: TRBV12-3/TRBV12-4
D gene: .
CDR3 protein: CASSPDQGYNEQFF
CDR3 DNA: TGTGCCAGCAGTCCCGATCAGGGTTACAATGAGCAGTTCTTC

J gene: TRBJ2-5
clone size: few
V gene: TRBV28
D gene: .
CDR3 protein: CASSSPVQGGIGETQYF
CDR3 DNA: TGTGCCAGCAGCTCCCCTGTCCAGGGAGGTATTGGGGAGACCCAGTACTTC

J gene: TRBJ1-1
clone size: .
V gene: TRBV12-3/TRBV12-4
D gene: TRBD1
CDR3 protein: CASSHSPLDRRDTEAFF
CDR3 DNA: TGTGCCAGCAGCCACTCACCCCTGGACAGGCGGGATACTGAAGCTTTCTTT

J gene: TRBJ2-7
clone size: .
V gene: TRBV20-1
D gene: TRBD2
CDR3 protein: CSARDVAGGRYEQYF
CDR3 DNA: TGCAGTGCTAGAGATGTAGCGGGAGGAAGGTACGAGCAGTACTTC

J gene: TRBJ2-1
clone size: few
V gene: TRBV3-1
D gene: .
CDR3 protein: CASSPFTEGNEQFF
CDR3 DNA: TGTGCCAGCAGCCCGTTTACGGAGGGCAATGAGCAGTTCTTC

J gene: TRBJ2-3
clone size: .
V gene: TRBV18
D gene: .
CDR3 protein: CASSPSTTSGTDTQYF
CDR3 DNA: TGTGCCAGCTCGCCTAGTACAACGTCCGGCACAGATACGCAGTATTTT

J gene: TRBJ2-7
clone size: few
V gene: TRBV24-1
D gene: TRBD1
CDR3 protein: CATSLGQGKTYEQYF
CDR3 DNA: TGTGCCACCAGTTTAGGACAGGGTAAAACCTACGAGCAGTACTTC

J gene: TRBJ1-4
clone size: .
V gene: TRBV19
D gene: .
CDR3 protein: CASSSIRGRFEKLFF
CDR3 DNA: TGTGCCAGTAGTAGCATCCGGGGGCGCTTTGAAAAACTGTTTTTT

J gene: TRBJ1-1
clone size: .
V gene: TRBV7-8
D gene: .
CDR3 protein: CASSQNKNTEAFF
CDR3 DNA: TGTGCCAGCAGCCAAAACAAGAACACTGAAGCTTTCTTT

J gene: TRBJ2-1
clone size: few
V gene: TRBV4-3
D gene: .
CDR3 protein: CASSQDFGSSVLRNYNEQFF
CDR3 DNA: TGCGCCAGCAGCCAAGACTTCGGCTCTAGCGTATTAAGAAACTACAATGAGCAGTTCTTC

J gene: TRBJ2-7
clone size: .
V gene: TRBV29-1
D gene: TRBD1
CDR3 protein: CSATPRDSQYEQYF
CDR3 DNA: TGCAGCGCCACCCCTAGGGACAGCCAATACGAGCAGTACTTC

J gene: TRBJ2-1
clone size: .
V gene: TRBV7-7
D gene: TRBD1
CDR3 protein: CASSTGTGWTEQFF
CDR3 DNA: TGTGCTAGCAGCACCGGGACAGGGTGGACTGAGCAGTTCTTC

J gene: TRBJ2-7
clone size: few
V gene: TRBV11-2
D gene: TRBD2
CDR3 protein: CASSLDQWGGMAYEQYF
CDR3 DNA: TGTGCCAGCAGCTTAGATCAATGGGGGGGAATGGCCTACGAGCAGTACTTC

J gene: TRBJ2-7
clone size: .
V gene: TRBV4-3
D gene: TRBD2
CDR3 protein: CASSQYAGGSSYEQYF
CDR3 DNA: TGCGCCAGCAGCCAATATGCGGGGGGAAGCTCCTACGAGCAGTACTTC

J gene: TRBJ2-2
clone size: .
V gene: TRBV5-1
D gene: TRBD1
CDR3 protein: CASSPATGGNTGELFF
CDR3 DNA: TGCGCCAGCAGCCCTGCGACAGGGGGCAACACCGGGGAGCTGTTTTTT

J gene: TRBJ2-1
clone size: few
V gene: TRBV12-5
D gene: .
CDR3 protein: CASGLGRLTEQFF
CDR3 DNA: TGTGCTAGTGGTTTGGGCCGATTGACAGAGCAGTTCTTC

J gene: TRBJ1-1
clone size: few
V gene: TRBV21-1
D gene: .
CDR3 protein: CASSKELKDNTEAFF
CDR3 DNA: TGTGCCAGCAGCAAAGAACTGAAGGATAACACTGAAGCTTTCTTT

J gene: TRBJ2-5
clone size: few
V gene: TRBV6-2/TRBV6-3
D gene: .
CDR3 protein: CASIRDNNQETQYF
CDR3 DNA: TGTGCCAGCATCCGGGACAACAACCAAGAGACCCAGTACTTC

J gene: TRBJ1-5
clone size: few
V gene: TRBV4-1
D gene: .
CDR3 protein: CASSQPGRAPGDQPQHF
CDR3 DNA: TGCGCCAGCAGCCAGCCCGGGCGCGCCCCGGGCGATCAGCCCCAGCATTTT

J gene: TRBJ2-5
clone size: few
V gene: TRBV20-1
D gene: TRBD2
CDR3 protein: CSARDSGGAGETQYF
CDR3 DNA: TGCAGTGCTAGAGATAGCGGGGGGGCCGGAGAGACCCAGTACTTC

J gene: TRBJ1-5
clone size: once
V gene: TRBV29-1
D gene: .
CDR3 protein: CSVQGTNQPQHF
CDR3 DNA: TGCAGCGTTCAGGGTACCAATCAGCCCCAGCATTTT

J gene: TRBJ2-7
clone size: .
V gene: TRBV18
D gene: .
CDR3 protein: CASSRGHSYEQYF
CDR3 DNA: TGTGCCAGTTCTAGGGGACATAGCTACGAGCAGTACTTC

J gene: TRBJ1-3
clone size: .
V gene: TRBV5-6
D gene: TRBD1
CDR3 protein: CASSSGTAPGNTIYF
CDR3 DNA: TGTGCCAGCAGCTCAGGGACAGCTCCTGGAAACACCATATATTTT

J gene: TRBJ1-3
clone size: .
V gene: TRBV12-3/TRBV12-4
D gene: TRBD1
CDR3 protein: CASRRDRGTVGNTIYF
CDR3 DNA: TGTGCCAGCAGAAGAGACAGGGGCACTGTAGGAAACACCATATATTTT

J gene: TRBJ1-5
clone size: .
V gene: TRBV6-6
D gene: .
CDR3 protein: CASSPRGEWQPQHF
CDR3 DNA: TGTGCCAGCAGCCCGCGGGGGGAATGGCAGCCCCAGCATTTT

J gene: TRBJ2-7
clone size: many
V gene: TRBV6-1
D gene: .
CDR3 protein: CASSDMGHTTYEQYF
CDR3 DNA: TGTGCCAGCAGTGATATGGGACATACCACCTACGAGCAGTACTTC